The clone carrying this TCR beta chain was counted ten times or more. Its matching antigen is unknown. The CDR3 has 16 residues. Germline CDR1 MDHEN, CDR2 SYDVKM. With 5 bases removed from V and 5 bases from J, the gap between germline ends came to 21 bases. This record comes from a study of T-cell reconstitution after alpha-beta-depleted transplantation in children. Study conclusions and caveats: After one year, T-cell counts and TCRbeta diversity mostly came from new T cells. Reportedly, alpha-beta T cells present about two months post-transplant originated from several hundred expanded clones of graft origin. Surviving recipient T cells and thymic progenitors produced the high day-60 TCRbeta diversity seen in some patients.

Unique molecular identifiers were incorporated during preparation of the TCRbeta library. MiXCR, applied by TCRdb to the PCR reads, yields one record per CDR3 protein. The table shows about 300,000 distinct CDR3 sequences, with over 7.5% occurring only once. The material sequenced was peripheral blood, taken 360 days after TCRalphabeta/CD19-depleted stem cell transplant. This chain joins TRBV28 and TRBJ2-5, with D tentatively TRBD1 (8 bases). The sequence was collected from a female patient between 2 and 15 years old who had a stem cell transplant for Fanconi anemia, so the T cells may come from the graft donor. The DNA of the CDR3 is TGTGCCAGCAGTCCTATGGGGGGGACAGGCACGGAGACCCAGTACTTC. Amino acids: CASSPMGGTGTETQYF.